The present T cell receptor (beta chain) was sequenced within a study of cytomegalovirus exposure and HLA in healthy donors. About the study: The same platform used for the approximately 670 first-cohort repertoires was also used for the 120 validation repertoires, as a later analysis reported.

As concerns this clone: Its antigen is not identified.

Findings of the study overall: CMV antigen specificity was confirmed in vitro for a few CMV-associated chains.

Measured with immunoSEQ multiplex PCR; TCRdb has only the in-frame clones, and not every one. The table lists around 300,000 clones, roughly 90% of them singletons. The donors were part of the validation cohort, which consisted of more than 90 subjects and was separate from the first cohort of under 750 subjects. Germline CDR1 and CDR2: SGHRS and YFSETQ. The CDR3 runs to 15 residues. Trimming left V 2 bases short and J 2 bases short, with 12 bases between. The TCR sequence derives from a man younger than 40 in good health and CMV-seronegative. Source material: PBMCs. The V call is TRBV5-1, the J call TRBJ2-3; D might be TRBD2 (5 bases). CDR3 region: CASSFRQAVTDTQYF. For the CDR3, the DNA is TGCGCCAGCAGCTTCAGGCAAGCGGTCACAGATACGCAGTATTTT.